This T cell receptor beta chain was identified during a study of blood T cell repertoires in COVID-19. Study-level information: Whether acute or convalescent, the COVID-19 samples came from the United States, Italy and Spain.

With V trimmed by 3 bases and J by 5 bases, 9 bases remained unmatched. Germline V gene sequence: CDR1 SGHKS, CDR2 YYEKEE (reference sequence). This CDR3 region has 15 residues. Participants were aged about 18 to 100 years, lived in 24 US areas, and enrolled virtually. In Cohort 3, a recovered donor had either two negative PCRs, clearance, or symptom resolution. This clone was counted only a few times. Under the authors' procedure: It was from reference gene primer amplification that nucleated cell counts were estimated. Some clones are missing from TCRdb's copy, which holds only in-frame ones; the method was immunoSEQ multiplex PCR. V and J calls and clone size are copied from that table; D and trimming were computed from the DNA. The data contain 290,000 or so clones, around 90% of them singletons.

Sequencing was done on a sample of PBMCs or T cells enriched from blood (not recorded which). This receptor was identified in a woman aged 25 to 39 who had recovered from COVID-19. The chain has TRBV5-5 and TRBJ1-1, with 8 bases that match TRBD1. CDR3: CASSYKPGQGTEAFF. In DNA form, the CDR3 reads TGTGCCAGCAGCTATAAACCTGGACAGGGAACTGAAGCTTTCTTT.